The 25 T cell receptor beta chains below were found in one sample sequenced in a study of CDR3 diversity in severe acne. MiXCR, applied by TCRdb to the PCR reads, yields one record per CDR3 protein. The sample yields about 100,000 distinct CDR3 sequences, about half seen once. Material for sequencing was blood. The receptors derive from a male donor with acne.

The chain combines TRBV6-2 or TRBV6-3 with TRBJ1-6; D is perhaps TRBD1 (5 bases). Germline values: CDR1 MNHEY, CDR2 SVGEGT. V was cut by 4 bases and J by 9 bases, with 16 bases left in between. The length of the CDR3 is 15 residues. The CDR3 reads CASSSGLPNVSPLHF. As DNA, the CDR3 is TGTGCCAGCAGTTCGGGACTCCCGAATGTTTCACCCCTCCACTTT.

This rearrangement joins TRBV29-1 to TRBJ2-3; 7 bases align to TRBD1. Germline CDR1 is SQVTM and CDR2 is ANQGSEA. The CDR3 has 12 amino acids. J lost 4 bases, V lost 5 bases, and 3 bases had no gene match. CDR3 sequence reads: CSVPTGADTQYF. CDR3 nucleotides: TGCAGCGTTCCTACAGGGGCAGATACGCAGTATTTT.

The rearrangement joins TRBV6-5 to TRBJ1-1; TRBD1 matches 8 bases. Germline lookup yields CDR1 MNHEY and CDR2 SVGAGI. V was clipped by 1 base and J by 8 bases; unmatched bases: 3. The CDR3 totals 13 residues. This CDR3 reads CASSYLQGVEAFF. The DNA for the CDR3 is TGTGCCAGCAGTTACTTACAGGGGGTCGAAGCTTTCTTT.

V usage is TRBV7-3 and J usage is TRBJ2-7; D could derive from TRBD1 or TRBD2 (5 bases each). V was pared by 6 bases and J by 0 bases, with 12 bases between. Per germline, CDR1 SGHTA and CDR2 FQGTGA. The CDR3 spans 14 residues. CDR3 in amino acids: CASSSRGGSYEQYF. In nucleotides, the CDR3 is TGTGCCAGCAGTTCCCGGGGCGGCTCCTACGAGCAGTACTTC.

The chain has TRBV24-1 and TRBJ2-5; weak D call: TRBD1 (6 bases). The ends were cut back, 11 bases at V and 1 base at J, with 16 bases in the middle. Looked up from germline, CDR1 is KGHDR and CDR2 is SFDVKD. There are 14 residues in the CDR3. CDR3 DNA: TGTGCCAGCAGCCCGGACAGCTTCCAAGAGACCCAGTACTTC. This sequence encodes CASSPDSFQETQYF.

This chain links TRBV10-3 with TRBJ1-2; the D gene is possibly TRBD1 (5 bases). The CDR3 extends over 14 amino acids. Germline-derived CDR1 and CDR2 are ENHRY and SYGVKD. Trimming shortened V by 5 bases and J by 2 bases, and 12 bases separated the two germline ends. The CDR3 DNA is TGTGCCATCAGTAAGACCGACAGAAACTATGGCTACACCTTC. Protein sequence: CAISKTDRNYGYTF.

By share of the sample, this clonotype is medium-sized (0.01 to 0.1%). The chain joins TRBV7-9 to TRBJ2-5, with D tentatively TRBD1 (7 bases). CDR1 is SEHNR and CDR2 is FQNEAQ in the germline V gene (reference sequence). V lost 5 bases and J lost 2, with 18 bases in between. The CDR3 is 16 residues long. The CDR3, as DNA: TGTGCCAGCAGCCCTTTAGGAGGGGGCCAACAAGAGACCCAGTACTTC. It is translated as CASSPLGGGQQETQYF.

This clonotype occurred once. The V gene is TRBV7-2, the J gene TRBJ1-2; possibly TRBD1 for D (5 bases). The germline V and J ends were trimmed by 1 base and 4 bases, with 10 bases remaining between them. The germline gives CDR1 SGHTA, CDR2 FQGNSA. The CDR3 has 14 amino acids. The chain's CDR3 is CASSLDVDSYGYTF. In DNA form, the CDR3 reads TGTGCCAGCAGCTTAGACGTCGACAGCTATGGCTACACCTTC.

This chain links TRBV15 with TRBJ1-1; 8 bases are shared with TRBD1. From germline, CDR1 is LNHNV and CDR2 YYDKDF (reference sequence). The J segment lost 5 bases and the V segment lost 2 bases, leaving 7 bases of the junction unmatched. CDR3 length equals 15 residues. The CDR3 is CATSRPQGAGTEAFF. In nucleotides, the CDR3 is TGTGCCACCAGCAGACCTCAGGGGGCCGGTACTGAAGCTTTCTTT.

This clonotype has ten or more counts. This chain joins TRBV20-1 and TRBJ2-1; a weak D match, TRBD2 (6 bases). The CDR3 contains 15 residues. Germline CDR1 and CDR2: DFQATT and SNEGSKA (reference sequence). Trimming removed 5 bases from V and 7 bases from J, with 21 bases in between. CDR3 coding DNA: TGCAGTGCTCCCACCCCGCTGACTAGTCTGAATGAGCAGTTCTTC. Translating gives CSAPTPLTSLNEQFF.

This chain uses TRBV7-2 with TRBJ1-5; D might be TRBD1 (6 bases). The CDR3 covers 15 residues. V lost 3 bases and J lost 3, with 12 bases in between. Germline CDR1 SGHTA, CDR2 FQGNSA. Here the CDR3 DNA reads TGTGCCAGCAGCTTGTGGCAGGGGTACAATCAGCCCCAGCATTTT. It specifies CASSLWQGYNQPQHF. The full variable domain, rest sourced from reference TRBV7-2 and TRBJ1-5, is GAGVSQSPSNKVTEKGKDVELRCDPISGHTALYWYRQSLGQGLEFLIYFQGNSAPDKSGLPSDRFSAERTGGSVSTLTIQRTQQEDSAVYLCASSLWQGYNQPQHFGDGTRLSIL.

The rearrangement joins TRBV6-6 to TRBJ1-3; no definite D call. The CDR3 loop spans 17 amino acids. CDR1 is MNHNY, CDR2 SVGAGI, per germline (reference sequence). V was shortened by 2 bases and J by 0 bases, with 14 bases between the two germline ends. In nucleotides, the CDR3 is TGTGCCAGCAGTTACACGCCTCAACAAGACTCTGGAAACACCATATATTTT. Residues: CASSYTPQQDSGNTIYF.

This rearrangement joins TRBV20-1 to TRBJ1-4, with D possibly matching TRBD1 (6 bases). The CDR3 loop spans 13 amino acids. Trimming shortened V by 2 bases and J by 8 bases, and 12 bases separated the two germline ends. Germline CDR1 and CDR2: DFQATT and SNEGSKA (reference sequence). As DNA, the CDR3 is TGCAGTGCTAGACGGGGGCTGGGGGAAAAACTGTTTTTT. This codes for CSARRGLGEKLFF.

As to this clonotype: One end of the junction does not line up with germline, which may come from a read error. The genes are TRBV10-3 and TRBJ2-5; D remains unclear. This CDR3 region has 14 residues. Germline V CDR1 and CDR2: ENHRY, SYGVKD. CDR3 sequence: CASSQFVGRETQYF. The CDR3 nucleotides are TGTGCCAGCAGTCAGTTCGTAGGTCGAGAGACCCAGTACTTC.

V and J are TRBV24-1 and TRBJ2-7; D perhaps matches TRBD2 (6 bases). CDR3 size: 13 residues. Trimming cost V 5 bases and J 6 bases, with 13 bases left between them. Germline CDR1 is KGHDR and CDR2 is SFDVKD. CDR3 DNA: TGTGCCACCAGTGCCCGGGGGATGGGCGAGCAGTACTTC. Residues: CATSARGMGEQYF.

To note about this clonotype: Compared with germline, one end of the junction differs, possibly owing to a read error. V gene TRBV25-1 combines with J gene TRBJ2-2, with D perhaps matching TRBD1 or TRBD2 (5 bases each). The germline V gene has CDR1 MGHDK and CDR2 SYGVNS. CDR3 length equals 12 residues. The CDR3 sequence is CASRGPLGKLFF. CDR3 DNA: TGTGCCAGCCGGGGCCCTCTCGGGAAGCTGTTTTTT. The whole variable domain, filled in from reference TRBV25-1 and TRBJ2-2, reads EADIYQTPRYLVIGTGKKITLECSQTMGHDKMYWYQQDPGMELHLIHYSYGVNSTEKGDLSSESTVSRIRTEHFPLTLESARPSHTSQYLCASRGPLGKLFFGEGSRLTVL.

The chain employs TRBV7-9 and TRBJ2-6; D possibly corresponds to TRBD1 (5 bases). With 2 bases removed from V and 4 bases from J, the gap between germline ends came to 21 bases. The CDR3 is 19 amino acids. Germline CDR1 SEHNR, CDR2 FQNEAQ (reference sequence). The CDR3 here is CASSLRANRQGSGANVLTF. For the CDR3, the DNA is TGTGCCAGCAGCTTAAGGGCCAATCGGCAGGGTTCAGGGGCCAACGTCCTGACTTTC.

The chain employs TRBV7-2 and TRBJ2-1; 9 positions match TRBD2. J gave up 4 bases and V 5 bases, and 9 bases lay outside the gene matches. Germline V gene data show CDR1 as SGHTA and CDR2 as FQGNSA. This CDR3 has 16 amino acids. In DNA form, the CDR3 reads TGTGCCAGCAGCCCTAGGGTAGCGGGAGCTTACAATGAGCAGTTCTTC. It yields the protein CASSPRVAGAYNEQFF.

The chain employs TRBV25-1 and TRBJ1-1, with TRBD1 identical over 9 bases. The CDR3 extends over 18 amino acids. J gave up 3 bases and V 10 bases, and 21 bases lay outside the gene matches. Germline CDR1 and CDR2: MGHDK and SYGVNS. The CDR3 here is CATKPKPGQGTAYTEAFF. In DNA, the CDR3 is TGTGCCACCAAACCGAAACCGGGACAGGGTACGGCTTACACTGAAGCTTTCTTT.

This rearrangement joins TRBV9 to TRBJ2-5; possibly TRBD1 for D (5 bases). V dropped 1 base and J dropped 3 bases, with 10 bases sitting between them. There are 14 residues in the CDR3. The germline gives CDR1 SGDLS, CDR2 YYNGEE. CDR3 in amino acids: CASSVMSREETQYF. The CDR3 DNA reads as TGTGCCAGCAGCGTAATGTCCAGGGAAGAGACCCAGTACTTC.

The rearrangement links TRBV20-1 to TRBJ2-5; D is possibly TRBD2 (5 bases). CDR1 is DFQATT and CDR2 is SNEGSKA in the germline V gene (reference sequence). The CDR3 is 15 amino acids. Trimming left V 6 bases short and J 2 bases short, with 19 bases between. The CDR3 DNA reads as TGCAGTGCCTTCCCCCACCGGGGAGAACAAGAGACCCAGTACTTC. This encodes CSAFPHRGEQETQYF.

The CDR3 region is CATSKTSGPYNEQFF. The DNA for the CDR3 is TGTGCCACCAGTAAGACTAGCGGCCCCTACAATGAGCAGTTCTTC. The V call is TRBV24-1, the J call TRBJ2-1; 9 nucleotides agree with TRBD2. Germline V gives CDR1 KGHDR, CDR2 SFDVKD. This CDR3 comprises 15 residues. Germline trimming cut 6 bases from V and 2 bases from J; bases unmatched to any gene: 4.

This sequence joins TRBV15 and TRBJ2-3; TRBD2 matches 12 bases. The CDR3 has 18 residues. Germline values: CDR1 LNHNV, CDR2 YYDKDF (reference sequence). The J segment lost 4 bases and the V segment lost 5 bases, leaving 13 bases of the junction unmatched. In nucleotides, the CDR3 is TGTGCCACCAGCGGAGCGAAGACTAGCGGGAGTAAAGCAGATACGCAGTATTTT. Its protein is CATSGAKTSGSKADTQYF.

CDR3 DNA sequence: TGCAGCGTTGAGGACGGAATTCTTAGGGGGCCTGGGGCCAACGTCCTGACTTTC. Its protein is CSVEDGILRGPGANVLTF. This sequence joins TRBV29-1 and TRBJ2-6; 7 bases fit TRBD1. The CDR3 extends over 18 amino acids. CDR1 is SQVTM, CDR2 ANQGSEA, per germline. J gave up 2 bases and V 3 bases, and 13 bases lay outside the gene matches.

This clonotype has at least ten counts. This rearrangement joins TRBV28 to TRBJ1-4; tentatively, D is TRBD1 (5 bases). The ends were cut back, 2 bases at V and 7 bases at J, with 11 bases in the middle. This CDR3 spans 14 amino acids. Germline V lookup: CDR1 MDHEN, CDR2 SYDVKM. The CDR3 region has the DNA TGTGCCAGCAGTTTAGGTAGGGGCGGTGAAAAACTGTTTTTT. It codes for CASSLGRGGEKLFF.